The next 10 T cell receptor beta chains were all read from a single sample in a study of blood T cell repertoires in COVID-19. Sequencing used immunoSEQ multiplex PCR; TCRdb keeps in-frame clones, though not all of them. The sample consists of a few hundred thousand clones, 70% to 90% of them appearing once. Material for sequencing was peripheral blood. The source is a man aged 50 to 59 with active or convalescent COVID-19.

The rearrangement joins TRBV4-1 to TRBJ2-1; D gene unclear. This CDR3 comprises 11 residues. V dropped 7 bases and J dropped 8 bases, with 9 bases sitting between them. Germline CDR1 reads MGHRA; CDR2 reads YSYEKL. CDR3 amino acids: CASKNTYEQFF. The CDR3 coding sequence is TGCGCCAGCAAGAATACATATGAGCAGTTCTTC.

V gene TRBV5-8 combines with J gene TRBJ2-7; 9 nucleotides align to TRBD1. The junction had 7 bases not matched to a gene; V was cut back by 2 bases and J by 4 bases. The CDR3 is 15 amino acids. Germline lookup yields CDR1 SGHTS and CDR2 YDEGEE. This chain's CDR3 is CASSFRDRVLYEQYF. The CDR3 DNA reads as TGTGCCAGCAGCTTCCGGGACAGGGTACTTTACGAGCAGTACTTC.

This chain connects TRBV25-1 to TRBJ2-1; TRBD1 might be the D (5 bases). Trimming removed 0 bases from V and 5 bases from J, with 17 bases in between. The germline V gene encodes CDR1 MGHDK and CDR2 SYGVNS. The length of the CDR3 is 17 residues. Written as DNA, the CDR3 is TGTGCCAGCAGTGAATATCGGGTAGGGGTAAAACACAATGAGCAGTTCTTC. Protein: CASSEYRVGVKHNEQFF.

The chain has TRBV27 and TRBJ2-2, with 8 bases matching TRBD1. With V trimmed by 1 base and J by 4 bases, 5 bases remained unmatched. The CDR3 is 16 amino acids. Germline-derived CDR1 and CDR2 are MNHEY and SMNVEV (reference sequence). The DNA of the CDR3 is TGTGCCAGCAGTTTATATCAGGGGGCCGGCACCGGGGAGCTGTTTTTT. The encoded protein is CASSLYQGAGTGELFF.

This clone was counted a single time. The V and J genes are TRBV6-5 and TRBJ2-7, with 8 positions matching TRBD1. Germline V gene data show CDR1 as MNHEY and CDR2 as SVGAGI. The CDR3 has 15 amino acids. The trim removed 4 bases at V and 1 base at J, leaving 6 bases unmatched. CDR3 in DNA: TGTGCCAGCAGTTTGACAGGGGCCTTTTCCTACGAGCAGTACTTC. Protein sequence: CASSLTGAFSYEQYF.

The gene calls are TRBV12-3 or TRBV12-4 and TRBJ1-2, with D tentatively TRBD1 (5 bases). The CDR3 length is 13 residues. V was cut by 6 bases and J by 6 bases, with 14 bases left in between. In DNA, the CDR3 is TGTGCCAGCAGGGCGGACAAACTTAATGGCTACACCTTC. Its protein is CASRADKLNGYTF.

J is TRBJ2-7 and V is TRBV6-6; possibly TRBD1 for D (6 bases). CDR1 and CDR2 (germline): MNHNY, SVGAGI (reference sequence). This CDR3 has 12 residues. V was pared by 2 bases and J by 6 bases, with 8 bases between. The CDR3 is CASSYTGREQYF. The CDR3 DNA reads TGTGCCAGCAGTTACACAGGGCGCGAGCAGTACTTC.

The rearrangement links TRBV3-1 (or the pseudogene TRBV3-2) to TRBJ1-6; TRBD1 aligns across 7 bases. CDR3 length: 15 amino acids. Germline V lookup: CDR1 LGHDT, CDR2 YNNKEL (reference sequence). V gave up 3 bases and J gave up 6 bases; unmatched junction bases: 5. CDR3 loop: CASSQGTEPNSPLHF. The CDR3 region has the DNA TGTGCCAGCAGCCAGGGGACAGAGCCTAATTCACCCCTCCACTTT.

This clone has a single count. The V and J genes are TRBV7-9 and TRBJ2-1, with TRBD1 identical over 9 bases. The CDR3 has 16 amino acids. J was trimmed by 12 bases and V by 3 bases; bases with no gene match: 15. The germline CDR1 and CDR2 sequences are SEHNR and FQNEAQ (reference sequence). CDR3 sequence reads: CASSFGTGLGTMRQFF. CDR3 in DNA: TGTGCCAGCAGCTTTGGGACAGGGTTAGGTACAATGAGGCAGTTCTTC.

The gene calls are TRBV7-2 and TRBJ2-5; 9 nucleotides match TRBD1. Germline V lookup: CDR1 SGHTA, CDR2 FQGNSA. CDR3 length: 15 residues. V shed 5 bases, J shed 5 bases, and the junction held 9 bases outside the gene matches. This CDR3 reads CASSPTTGGWETQYF. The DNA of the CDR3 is TGTGCCAGCAGCCCCACGACAGGGGGTTGGGAGACCCAGTACTTC. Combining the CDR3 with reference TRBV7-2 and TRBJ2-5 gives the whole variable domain GAGVSQSPSNKVTEKGKDVELRCDPISGHTALYWYRQSLGQGLEFLIYFQGNSAPDKSGLPSDRFSAERTGGSVSTLTIQRTQQEDSAVYLCASSPTTGGWETQYFGPGTRLLVL.